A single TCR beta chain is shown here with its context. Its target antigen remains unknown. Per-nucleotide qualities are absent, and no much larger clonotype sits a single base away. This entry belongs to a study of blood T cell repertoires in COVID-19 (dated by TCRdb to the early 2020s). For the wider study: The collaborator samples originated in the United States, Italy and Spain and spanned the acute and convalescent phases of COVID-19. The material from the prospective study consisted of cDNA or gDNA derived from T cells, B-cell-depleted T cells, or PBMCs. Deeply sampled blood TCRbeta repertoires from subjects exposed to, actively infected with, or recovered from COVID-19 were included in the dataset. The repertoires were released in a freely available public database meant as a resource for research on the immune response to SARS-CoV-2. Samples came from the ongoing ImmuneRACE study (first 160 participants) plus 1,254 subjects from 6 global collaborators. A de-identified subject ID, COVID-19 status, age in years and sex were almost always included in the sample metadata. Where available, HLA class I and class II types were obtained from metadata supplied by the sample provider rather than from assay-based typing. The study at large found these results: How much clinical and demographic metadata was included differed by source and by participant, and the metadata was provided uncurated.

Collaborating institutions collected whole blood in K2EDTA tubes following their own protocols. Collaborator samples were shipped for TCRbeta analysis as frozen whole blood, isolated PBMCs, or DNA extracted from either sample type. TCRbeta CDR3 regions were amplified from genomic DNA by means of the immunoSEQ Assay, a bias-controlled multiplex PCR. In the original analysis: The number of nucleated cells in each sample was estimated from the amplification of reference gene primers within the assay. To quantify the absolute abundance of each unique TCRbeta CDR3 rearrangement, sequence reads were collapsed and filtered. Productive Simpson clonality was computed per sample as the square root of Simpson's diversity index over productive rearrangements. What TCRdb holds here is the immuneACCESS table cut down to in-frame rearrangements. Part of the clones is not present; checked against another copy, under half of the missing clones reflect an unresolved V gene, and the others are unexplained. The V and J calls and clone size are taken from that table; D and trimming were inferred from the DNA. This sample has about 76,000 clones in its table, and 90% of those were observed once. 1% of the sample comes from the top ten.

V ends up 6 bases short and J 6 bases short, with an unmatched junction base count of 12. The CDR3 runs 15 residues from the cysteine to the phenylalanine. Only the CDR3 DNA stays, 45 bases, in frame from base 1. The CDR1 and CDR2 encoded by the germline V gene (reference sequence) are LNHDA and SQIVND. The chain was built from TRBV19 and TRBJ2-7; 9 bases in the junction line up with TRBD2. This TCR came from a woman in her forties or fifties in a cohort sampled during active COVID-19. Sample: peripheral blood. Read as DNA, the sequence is TGTGCCAGTAGCCCGGGACAGCTTAGCGGGAGCGAGCAGTACTTC. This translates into CASSPGQLSGSEQYF.